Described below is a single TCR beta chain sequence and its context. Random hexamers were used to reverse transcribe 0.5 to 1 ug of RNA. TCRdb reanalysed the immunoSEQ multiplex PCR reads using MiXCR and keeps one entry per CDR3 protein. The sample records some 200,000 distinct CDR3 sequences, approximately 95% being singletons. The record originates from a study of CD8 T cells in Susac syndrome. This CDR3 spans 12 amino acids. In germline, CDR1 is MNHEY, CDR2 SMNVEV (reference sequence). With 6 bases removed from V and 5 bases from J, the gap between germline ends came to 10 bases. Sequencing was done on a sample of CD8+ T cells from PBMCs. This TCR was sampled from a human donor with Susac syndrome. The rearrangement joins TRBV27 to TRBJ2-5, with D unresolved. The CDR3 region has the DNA TGTGCCAGCAGACTCAAATGGGAGACCCAGTACTTC. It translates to CASRLKWETQYF.